Sequencing of this T cell receptor (beta chain) was carried out in a study of T-cell reconstitution after alpha-beta-depleted transplantation in children. As it was prepared, the TCRbeta library received unique molecular identifiers. TCRdb itself ran the PCR reads through MiXCR, one entry per CDR3 protein. The sample contains over 550,000 distinct CDR3 sequences, under 12% of which appear only once. This clonotype was found a few times. In germline, CDR1 is LGHDT, CDR2 YNNKEL (reference sequence). The length of the CDR3 is 13 residues. The ends were cut back, 6 bases at V and 0 bases at J, with 9 bases in the middle.

V gene TRBV3-1 combines with J gene TRBJ2-7, with D possibly matching TRBD2 (6 bases). Sequenced here: PBMCs from the stem cell graft donor, sampled from the stem cell graft. The sequence came from a human donor who donated a stem cell graft to a child with acute myeloid leukemia. The CDR3 sequence: CASRGLSSYEQYF. The CDR3 DNA reads TGTGCCAGCAGGGGACTGAGCTCCTACGAGCAGTACTTC.